The entry below gives a single T cell receptor beta chain sequence along with its context. Individuals drawn from 24 US areas were roughly 18 to 100 years old. Assignment of participants to cohorts was predicated upon participant-reported clinical history. The data derive from a study of blood T cell repertoires in COVID-19. Study background: Nucleic acid was either cDNA or gDNA, and it came from T cells, B-cell-depleted T cells, or PBMCs.

The V gene's germline CDR1 is SGHRS and CDR2 YFSETQ. Trimming cost V 1 base and J 4 bases, with 9 bases left between them. The CDR3 has 15 amino acids. Profiling relied on immunoSEQ multiplex PCR, and the TCRdb table lists in-frame clones only, not all of them. Of about 380,000 clones in the sample, about 88% were seen once. The gene calls are TRBV5-1 and TRBJ2-6; D gene uncertain. Sequenced: PBMCs or T cells enriched from blood (not recorded which). The clonotype originates from a young woman who had recovered from COVID-19. The DNA of the CDR3 is TGCGCCAGCAGCTTGAGTCCACTCGGGGCCAACGTCCTGACTTTC. Residues: CASSLSPLGANVLTF. The variable domain in full, completed from reference TRBV5-1 and TRBJ2-6, reads KAGVTQTPRYLIKTRGQQVTLSCSPISGHRSVSWYQQTPGQGLQFLFEYFSETQRNKGNFPGRFSGRQFSNSRSEMNVSTLELGDSALYLCASSLSPLGANVLTFGAGSRLTVL.